Described below is a single T cell receptor (beta chain) sequence and its context. The antigen remains unidentified. The CDR3 is 16 residues long. Germline CDR1 SGHRS, CDR2 YFSETQ. Trimming stripped 6 bases from V and 7 bases from J, with 22 bases between. The PCR had 60 Vbeta and 13 Jbeta primers. Clones were read by immunoSEQ multiplex PCR, and TCRdb kept only the in-frame ones, dropping some. The sample includes some 200,000 clones, 65% to 80% of them seen just once. This entry belongs to a study of cytomegalovirus exposure and HLA in healthy donors. Whole-study findings and limits: Upon later analysis, TCR association rates were observed to vary by HLA locus, being highest for DRB1 and lowest for HLA-C.

The sequence was collected from a man aged 45-60 years in good health and CMV-seronegative. Sequenced input: PBMCs. The chain links TRBV5-1 to TRBJ1-4; D possibly corresponds to TRBD1 (6 bases). CDR3 region: CASTKGVSGGSEKLFF. In DNA form, the CDR3 reads TGCGCCAGCACAAAGGGGGTATCGGGGGGTTCTGAAAAACTGTTTTTT.